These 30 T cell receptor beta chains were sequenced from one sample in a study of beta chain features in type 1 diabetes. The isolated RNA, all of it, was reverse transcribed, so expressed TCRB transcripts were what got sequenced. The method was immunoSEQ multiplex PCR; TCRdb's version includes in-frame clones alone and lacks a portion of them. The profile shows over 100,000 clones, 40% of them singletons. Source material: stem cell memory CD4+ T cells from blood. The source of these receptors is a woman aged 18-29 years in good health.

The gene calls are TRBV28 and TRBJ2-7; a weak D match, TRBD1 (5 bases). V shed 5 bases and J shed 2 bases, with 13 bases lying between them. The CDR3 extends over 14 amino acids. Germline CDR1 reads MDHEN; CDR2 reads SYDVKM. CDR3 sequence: CASSLFTGTYEQYF. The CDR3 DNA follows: TGTGCCAGCAGTCTTTTTACAGGTACCTACGAGCAGTACTTC.

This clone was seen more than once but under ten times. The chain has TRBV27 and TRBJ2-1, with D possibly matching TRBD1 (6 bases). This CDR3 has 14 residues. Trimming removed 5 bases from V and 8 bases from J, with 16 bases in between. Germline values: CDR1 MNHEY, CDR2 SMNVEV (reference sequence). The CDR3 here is CASSPIRGPHEQFF. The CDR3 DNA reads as TGTGCCAGCAGTCCCATCAGGGGTCCCCATGAGCAGTTCTTC.

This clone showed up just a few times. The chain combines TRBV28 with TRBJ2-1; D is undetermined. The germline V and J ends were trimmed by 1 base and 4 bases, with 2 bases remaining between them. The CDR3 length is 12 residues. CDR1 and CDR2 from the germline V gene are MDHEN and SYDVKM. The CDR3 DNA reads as TGTGCCAGCAGTTTATCTTACAATGAGCAGTTCTTC. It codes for CASSLSYNEQFF. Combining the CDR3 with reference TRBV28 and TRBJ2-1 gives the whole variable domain DVKVTQSSRYLVKRTGEKVFLECVQDMDHENMFWYRQDPGLGLRLIYFSYDVKMKEKGDIPEGYSVSREKKERFSLILESASTNQTSMYLCASSLSYNEQFFGPGTRLTVL.

CDR3 in DNA: TGTGCCAGCAGCCTTCTAGCGGGACCCTACGAGCAGTACTTC. It specifies CASSLLAGPYEQYF. The chain is built from TRBV14 and TRBJ2-7, with 9 bases fitting TRBD2. V lost 4 bases and J lost 2; bases outside the gene matches: 3. The CDR3 length is 14 residues. The germline gives CDR1 SGHDN, CDR2 FVKESK. Together with reference TRBV14 and TRBJ2-7, the CDR3 gives the full variable domain: EAGVTQFPSHSVIEKGQTVTLRCDPISGHDNLYWYRRVMGKEIKFLLHFVKESKQDESGMPNNRFLAERTGGTYSTLKVQPAELEDSGVYFCASSLLAGPYEQYFGPGTRLTVT.

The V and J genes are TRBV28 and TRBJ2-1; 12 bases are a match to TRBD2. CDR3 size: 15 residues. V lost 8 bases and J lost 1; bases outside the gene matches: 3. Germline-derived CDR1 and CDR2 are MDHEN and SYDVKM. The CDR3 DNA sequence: TGTGCCAGCCTAACTAGCGGGGGGTCCTACAATGAGCAGTTCTTC. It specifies CASLTSGGSYNEQFF.

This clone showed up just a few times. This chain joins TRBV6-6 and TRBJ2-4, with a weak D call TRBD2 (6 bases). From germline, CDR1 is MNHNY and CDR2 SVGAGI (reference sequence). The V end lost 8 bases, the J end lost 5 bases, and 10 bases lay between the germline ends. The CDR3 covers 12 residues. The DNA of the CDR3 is TGTGCCAGCGGGGCTAGCGAAAACATTCAGTACTTC. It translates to CASGASENIQYF.

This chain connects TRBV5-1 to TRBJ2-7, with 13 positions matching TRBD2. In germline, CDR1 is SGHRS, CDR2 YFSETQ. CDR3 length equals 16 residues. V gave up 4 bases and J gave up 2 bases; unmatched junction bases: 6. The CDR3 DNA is TGCGCCAGCAGCGGGGGGACTAGCGGGACCCCCTACGAGCAGTACTTC. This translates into CASSGGTSGTPYEQYF.

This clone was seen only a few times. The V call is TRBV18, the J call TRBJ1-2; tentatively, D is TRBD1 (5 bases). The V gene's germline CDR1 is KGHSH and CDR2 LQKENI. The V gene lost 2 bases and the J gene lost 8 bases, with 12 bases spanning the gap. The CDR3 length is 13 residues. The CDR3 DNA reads TGTGCCAGCTCACCATGGGGGGAAGGAGGCTACACCTTC. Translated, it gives CASSPWGEGGYTF.

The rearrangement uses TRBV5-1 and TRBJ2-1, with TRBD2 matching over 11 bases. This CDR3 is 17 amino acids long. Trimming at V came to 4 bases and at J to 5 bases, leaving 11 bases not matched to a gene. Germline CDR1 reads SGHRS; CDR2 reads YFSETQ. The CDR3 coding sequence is TGCGCCAGCAGCCTGGACGGTAGCGGGAGGGCCCACAATGAGCAGTTCTTC. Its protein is CASSLDGSGRAHNEQFF.

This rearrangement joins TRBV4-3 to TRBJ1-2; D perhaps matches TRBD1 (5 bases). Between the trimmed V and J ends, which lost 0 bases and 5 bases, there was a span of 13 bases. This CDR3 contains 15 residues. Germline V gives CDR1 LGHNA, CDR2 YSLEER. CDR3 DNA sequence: TGCGCCAGCAGCCAAGAGGGAAGGGGTCTTTATGGCTACACCTTC. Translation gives CASSQEGRGLYGYTF.

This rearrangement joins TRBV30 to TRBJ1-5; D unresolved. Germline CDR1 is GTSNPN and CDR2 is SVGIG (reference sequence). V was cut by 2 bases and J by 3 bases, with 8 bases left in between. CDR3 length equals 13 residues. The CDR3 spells CAWSWQDNQPQHF. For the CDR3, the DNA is TGTGCCTGGAGTTGGCAGGACAATCAGCCCCAGCATTTT.

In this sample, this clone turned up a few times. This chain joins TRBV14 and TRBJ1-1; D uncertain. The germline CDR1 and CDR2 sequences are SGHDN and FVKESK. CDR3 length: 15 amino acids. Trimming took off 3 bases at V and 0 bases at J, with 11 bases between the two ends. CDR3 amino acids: CASSHLRRLNTEAFF. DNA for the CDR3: TGTGCCAGCAGCCACCTCCGGCGGCTGAACACTGAAGCTTTCTTT.

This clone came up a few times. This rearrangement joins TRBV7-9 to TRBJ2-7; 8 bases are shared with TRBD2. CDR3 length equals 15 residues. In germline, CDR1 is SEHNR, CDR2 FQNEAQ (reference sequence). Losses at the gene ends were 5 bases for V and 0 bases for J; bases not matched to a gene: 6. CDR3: CASSKLAASSYEQYF. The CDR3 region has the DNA TGTGCCAGCAGCAAACTAGCGGCCAGCTCCTACGAGCAGTACTTC.

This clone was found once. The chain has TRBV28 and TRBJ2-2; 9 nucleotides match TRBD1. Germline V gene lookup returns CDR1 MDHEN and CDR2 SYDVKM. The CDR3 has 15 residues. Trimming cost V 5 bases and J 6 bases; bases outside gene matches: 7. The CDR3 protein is CASSHGQGIAGELFF. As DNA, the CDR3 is TGTGCCAGCAGTCATGGACAGGGGATCGCCGGGGAGCTGTTTTTT.

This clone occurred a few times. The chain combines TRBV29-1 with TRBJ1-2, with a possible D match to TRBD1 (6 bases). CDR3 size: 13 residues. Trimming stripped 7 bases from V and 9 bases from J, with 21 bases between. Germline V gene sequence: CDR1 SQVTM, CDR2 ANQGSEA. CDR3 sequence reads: CSAAPTGERSYTF. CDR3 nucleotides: TGCAGCGCCGCCCCGACAGGTGAGCGGAGCTACACCTTC.

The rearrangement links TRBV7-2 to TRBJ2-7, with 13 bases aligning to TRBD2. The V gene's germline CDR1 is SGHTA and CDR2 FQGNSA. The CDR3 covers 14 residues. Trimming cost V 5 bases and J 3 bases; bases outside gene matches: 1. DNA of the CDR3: TGTGCCAGCAGCCGGACTAGCGGGAGCTACGAGCAGTACTTC. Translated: CASSRTSGSYEQYF.

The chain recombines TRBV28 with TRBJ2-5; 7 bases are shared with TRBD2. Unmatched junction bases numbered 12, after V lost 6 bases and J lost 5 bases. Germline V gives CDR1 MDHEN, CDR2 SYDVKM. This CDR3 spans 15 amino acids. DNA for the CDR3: TGTGCCAGCAGCAAGCTAGCGGCCCAACAGGAGACCCAGTACTTC. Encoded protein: CASSKLAAQQETQYF.

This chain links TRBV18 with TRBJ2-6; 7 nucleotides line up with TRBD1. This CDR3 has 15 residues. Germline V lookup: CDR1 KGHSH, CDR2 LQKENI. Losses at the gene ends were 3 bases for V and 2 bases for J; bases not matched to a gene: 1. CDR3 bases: TGTGCCAGCTCACCGACAGGGACTGGGGCCAACGTCCTGACTTTC. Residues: CASSPTGTGANVLTF.

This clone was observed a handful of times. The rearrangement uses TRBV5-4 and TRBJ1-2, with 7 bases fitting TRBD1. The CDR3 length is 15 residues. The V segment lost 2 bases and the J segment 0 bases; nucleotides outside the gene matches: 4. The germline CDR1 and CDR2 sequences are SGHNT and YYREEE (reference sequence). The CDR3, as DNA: TGTGCCAGCAGCTTTGGGGGACAGACTAACTATGGCTACACCTTC. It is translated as CASSFGGQTNYGYTF.

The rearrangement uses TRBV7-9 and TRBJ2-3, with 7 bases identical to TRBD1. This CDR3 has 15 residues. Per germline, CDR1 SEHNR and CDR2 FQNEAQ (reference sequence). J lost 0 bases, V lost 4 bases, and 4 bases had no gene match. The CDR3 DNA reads TGTGCCAGCAGCTCCGGGACAGTGAGCACAGATACGCAGTATTTT. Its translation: CASSSGTVSTDTQYF.

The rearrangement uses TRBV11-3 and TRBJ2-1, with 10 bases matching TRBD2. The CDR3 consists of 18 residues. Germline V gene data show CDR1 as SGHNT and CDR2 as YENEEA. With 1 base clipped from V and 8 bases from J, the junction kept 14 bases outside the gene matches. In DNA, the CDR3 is TGTGCCAGCAGCTTAGGTCTAGCGGGAGCCCGGATTAGCGATGAGCAGTTCTTC. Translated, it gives CASSLGLAGARISDEQFF.

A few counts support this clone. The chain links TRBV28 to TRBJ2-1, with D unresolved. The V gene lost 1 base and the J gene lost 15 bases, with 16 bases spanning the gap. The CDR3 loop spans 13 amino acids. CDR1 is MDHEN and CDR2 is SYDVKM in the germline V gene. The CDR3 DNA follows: TGTGCCAGCAGTTTATTTTCGGCAGACTCTAGGTTCTTC. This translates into CASSLFSADSRFF.

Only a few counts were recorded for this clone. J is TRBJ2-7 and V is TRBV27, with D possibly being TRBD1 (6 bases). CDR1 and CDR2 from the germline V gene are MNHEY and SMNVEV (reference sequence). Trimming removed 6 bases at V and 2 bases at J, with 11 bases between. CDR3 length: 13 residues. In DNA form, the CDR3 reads TGTGCCAGCAGCCCCGGACAGCCCTACGAGCAGTACTTC. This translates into CASSPGQPYEQYF.

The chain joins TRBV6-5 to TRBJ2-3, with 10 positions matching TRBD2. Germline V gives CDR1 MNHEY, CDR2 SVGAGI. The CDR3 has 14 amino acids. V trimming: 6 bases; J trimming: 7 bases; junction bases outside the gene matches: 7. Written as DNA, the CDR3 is TGTGCCAGCAGAGCTAGCGGGAGTGGGAATACGCAGTATTTT. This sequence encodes CASRASGSGNTQYF.

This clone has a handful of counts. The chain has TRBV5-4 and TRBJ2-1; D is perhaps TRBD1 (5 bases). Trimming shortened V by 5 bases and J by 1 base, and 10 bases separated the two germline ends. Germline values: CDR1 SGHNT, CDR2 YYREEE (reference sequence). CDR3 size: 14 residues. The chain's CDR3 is CASRPGLSYNEQFF. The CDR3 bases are TGTGCCAGCAGGCCAGGGCTATCCTACAATGAGCAGTTCTTC. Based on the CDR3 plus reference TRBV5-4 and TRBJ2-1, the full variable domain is ETGVTQSPTHLIKTRGQQVTLRCSSQSGHNTVSWYQQALGQGPQFIFQYYREEENGRGNFPPRFSGLQFPNYSSELNVNALELDDSALYLCASRPGLSYNEQFFGPGTRLTVL.

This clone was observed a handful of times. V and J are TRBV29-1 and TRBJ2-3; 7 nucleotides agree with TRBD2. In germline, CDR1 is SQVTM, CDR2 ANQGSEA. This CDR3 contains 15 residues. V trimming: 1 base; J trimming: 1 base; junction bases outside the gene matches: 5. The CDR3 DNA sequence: TGCAGCGTTGAAGGTCGGGGGGTAGGCACAGATACGCAGTATTTT. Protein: CSVEGRGVGTDTQYF.

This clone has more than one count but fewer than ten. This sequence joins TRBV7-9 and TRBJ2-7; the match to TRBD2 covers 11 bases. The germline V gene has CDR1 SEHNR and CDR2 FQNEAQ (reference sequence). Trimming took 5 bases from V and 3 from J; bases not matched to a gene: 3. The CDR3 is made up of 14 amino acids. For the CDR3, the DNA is TGTGCCAGCAGCCCGACTAGCGGGAACTACGAGCAGTACTTC. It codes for CASSPTSGNYEQYF.

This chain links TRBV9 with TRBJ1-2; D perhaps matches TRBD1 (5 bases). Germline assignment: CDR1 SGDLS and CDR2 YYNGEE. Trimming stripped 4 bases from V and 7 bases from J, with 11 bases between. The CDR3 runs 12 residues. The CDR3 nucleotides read TGTGCCAGCAGCCCAGGGTGGGGTGGCTACACCTTC. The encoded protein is CASSPGWGGYTF.

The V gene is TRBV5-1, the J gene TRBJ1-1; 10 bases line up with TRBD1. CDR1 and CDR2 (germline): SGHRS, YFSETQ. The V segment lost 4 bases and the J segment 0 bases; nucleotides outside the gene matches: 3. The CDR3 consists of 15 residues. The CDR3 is CASSRDRGLNTEAFF. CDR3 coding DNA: TGCGCCAGCAGCCGGGACAGGGGCCTGAACACTGAAGCTTTCTTT.

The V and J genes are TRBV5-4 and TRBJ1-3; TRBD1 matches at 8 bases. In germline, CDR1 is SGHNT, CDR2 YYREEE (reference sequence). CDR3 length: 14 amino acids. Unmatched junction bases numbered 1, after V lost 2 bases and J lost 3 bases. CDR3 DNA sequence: TGTGCCAGCAGCTTAACAGGGGGTGGAAACACCATATATTTT. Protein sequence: CASSLTGGGNTIYF.